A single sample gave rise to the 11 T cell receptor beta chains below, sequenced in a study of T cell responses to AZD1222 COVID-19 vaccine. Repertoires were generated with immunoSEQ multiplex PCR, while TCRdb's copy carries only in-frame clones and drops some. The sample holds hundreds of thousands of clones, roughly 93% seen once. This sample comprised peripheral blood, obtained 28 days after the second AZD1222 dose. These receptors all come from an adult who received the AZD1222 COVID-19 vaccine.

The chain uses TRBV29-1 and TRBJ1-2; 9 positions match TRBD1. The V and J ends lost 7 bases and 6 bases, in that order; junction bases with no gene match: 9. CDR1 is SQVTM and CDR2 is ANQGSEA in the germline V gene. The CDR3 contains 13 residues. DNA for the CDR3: TGCAGCGGATGGACAGGGGAGAGTAATGGCTACACCTTC. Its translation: CSGWTGESNGYTF.

CDR3 sequence: CASNRGGYEQYF. CDR3 nucleotides: TGTGCCAGCAACCGGGGGGGCTACGAGCAGTACTTC. The rearrangement uses TRBV6-6 and TRBJ2-7, with TRBD2 matching 8 bases. The CDR3 runs 12 residues. The V gene's germline CDR1 is MNHNY and CDR2 SVGAGI (reference sequence). Trimming at V came to 7 bases and at J to 3 bases, leaving 2 bases not matched to a gene.

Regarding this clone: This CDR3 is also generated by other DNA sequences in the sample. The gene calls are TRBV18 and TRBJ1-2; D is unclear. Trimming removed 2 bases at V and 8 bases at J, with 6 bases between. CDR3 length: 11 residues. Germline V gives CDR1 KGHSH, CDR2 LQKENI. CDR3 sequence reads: CASSPGKGYTF. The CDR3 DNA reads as TGTGCCAGCTCACCAGGAAAGGGCTACACCTTC. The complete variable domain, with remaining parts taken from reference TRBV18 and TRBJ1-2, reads NAGVMQNPRHLVRRRGQEARLRCSPMKGHSHVYWYRQLPEEGLKFMVYLQKENIIDESGMPKERFSAEFPKEGPSILRIQQVVRGDSAAYFCASSPGKGYTFGSGTRLTVV.

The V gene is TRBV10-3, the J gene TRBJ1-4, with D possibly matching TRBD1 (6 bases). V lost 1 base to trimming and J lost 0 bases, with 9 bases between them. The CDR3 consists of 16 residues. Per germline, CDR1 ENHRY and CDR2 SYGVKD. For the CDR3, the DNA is TGTGCCATCAGTGAGTGGGGGCCTGCAACTAATGAAAAACTGTTTTTT. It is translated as CAISEWGPATNEKLFF.

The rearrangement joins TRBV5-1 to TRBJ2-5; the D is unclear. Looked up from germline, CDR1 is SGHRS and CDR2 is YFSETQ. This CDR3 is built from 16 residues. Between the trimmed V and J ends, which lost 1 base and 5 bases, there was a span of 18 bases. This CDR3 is CASSLHLTAGLETQYF. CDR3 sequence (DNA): TGCGCCAGCAGCTTGCATCTTACGGCCGGCCTGGAGACCCAGTACTTC. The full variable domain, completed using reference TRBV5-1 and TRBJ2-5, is KAGVTQTPRYLIKTRGQQVTLSCSPISGHRSVSWYQQTPGQGLQFLFEYFSETQRNKGNFPGRFSGRQFSNSRSEMNVSTLELGDSALYLCASSLHLTAGLETQYFGPGTRLLVL.

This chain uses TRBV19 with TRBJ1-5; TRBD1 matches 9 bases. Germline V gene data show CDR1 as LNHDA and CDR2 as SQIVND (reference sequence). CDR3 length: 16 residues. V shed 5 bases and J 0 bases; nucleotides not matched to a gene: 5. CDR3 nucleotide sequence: TGTGCCAGTAGTTCGGGACAGGGACATAGCAATCAGCCCCAGCATTTT. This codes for CASSSGQGHSNQPQHF.

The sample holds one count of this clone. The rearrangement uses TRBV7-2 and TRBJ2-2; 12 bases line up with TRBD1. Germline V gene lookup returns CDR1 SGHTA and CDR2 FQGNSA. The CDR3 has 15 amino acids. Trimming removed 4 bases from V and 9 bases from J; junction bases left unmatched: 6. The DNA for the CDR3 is TGTGCCAGCAGCTGGGACAGGGGGCGGGTGAGGGAGCTGTTTTTT. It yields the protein CASSWDRGRVRELFF.

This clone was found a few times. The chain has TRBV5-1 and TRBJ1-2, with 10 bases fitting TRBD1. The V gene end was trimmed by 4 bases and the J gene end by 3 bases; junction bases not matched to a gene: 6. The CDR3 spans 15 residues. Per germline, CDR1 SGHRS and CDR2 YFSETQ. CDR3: CASSPTGGLDYGYTF. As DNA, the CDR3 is TGCGCCAGCAGCCCGACAGGGGGCTTAGACTATGGCTACACCTTC.

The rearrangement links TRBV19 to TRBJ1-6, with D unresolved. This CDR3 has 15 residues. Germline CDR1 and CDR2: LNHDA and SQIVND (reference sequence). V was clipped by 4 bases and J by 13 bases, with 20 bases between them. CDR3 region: CASSNQPWAGSPLHF. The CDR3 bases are TGTGCCAGTAGTAATCAACCCTGGGCGGGTAGCCCCCTCCACTTT. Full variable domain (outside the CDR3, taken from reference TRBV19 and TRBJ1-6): DGGITQSPKYLFRKEGQNVTLSCEQNLNHDAMYWYRQDPGQGLRLIYYSQIVNDFQKGDIAEGYSVSREKKESFPLTVTSAQKNPTAFYLCASSNQPWAGSPLHFGNGTRLTVT.

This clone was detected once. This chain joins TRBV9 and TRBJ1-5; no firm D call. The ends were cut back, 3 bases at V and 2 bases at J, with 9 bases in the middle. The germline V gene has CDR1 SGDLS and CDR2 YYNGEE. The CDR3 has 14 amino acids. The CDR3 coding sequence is TGTGCCAGCAGCGACGGGCCCCGCAATCAGCCCCAGCATTTT. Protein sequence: CASSDGPRNQPQHF.

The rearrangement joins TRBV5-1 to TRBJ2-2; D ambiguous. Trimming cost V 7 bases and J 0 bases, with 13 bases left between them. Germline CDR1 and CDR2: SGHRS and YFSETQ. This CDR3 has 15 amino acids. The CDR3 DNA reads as TGCGCCAGCCGCCGCGGCGCACCGAACACCGGGGAGCTGTTTTTT. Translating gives CASRRGAPNTGELFF.